This TCR beta chain was sequenced in a study of post-analysis software for immune sequencing data. For this clonotype: What it binds is not known.

TCR beta cDNA libraries had unique molecular identifiers. Each CDR3 protein is one row after TCRdb ran MiXCR on the PCR reads. Counted here are a few hundred thousand distinct CDR3 sequences, 39% occurring once; the ten biggest clones make up roughly 8.2%. Germline CDR1 is DFQATT and CDR2 is SNEGSKA (reference sequence). The CDR3 totals 13 residues. V lost 5 bases, J lost 8 bases, and 8 bases stayed unmatched. Broader study findings: Included in a set of 5 or 6 TRBV segments more frequent in patients than controls were TRBV5-6, TRBV5-1 and TRBV20-1. Strong same-batch co-clustering of samples appeared with F measure clustering. Multiple sclerosis was associated with a significant reduction in normalized Chao1 diversity relative to controls.

Sequencing used blood. The gene calls are TRBV20-1 and TRBJ1-2; TRBD1 aligns across 10 bases. The sequence derives from a girl aged 2 to 9 with multiple sclerosis. The CDR3 sequence: CSAGGGTGVGYTF. The CDR3 DNA sequence: TGCAGTGCTGGGGGGGGGACAGGGGTCGGCTACACCTTC.